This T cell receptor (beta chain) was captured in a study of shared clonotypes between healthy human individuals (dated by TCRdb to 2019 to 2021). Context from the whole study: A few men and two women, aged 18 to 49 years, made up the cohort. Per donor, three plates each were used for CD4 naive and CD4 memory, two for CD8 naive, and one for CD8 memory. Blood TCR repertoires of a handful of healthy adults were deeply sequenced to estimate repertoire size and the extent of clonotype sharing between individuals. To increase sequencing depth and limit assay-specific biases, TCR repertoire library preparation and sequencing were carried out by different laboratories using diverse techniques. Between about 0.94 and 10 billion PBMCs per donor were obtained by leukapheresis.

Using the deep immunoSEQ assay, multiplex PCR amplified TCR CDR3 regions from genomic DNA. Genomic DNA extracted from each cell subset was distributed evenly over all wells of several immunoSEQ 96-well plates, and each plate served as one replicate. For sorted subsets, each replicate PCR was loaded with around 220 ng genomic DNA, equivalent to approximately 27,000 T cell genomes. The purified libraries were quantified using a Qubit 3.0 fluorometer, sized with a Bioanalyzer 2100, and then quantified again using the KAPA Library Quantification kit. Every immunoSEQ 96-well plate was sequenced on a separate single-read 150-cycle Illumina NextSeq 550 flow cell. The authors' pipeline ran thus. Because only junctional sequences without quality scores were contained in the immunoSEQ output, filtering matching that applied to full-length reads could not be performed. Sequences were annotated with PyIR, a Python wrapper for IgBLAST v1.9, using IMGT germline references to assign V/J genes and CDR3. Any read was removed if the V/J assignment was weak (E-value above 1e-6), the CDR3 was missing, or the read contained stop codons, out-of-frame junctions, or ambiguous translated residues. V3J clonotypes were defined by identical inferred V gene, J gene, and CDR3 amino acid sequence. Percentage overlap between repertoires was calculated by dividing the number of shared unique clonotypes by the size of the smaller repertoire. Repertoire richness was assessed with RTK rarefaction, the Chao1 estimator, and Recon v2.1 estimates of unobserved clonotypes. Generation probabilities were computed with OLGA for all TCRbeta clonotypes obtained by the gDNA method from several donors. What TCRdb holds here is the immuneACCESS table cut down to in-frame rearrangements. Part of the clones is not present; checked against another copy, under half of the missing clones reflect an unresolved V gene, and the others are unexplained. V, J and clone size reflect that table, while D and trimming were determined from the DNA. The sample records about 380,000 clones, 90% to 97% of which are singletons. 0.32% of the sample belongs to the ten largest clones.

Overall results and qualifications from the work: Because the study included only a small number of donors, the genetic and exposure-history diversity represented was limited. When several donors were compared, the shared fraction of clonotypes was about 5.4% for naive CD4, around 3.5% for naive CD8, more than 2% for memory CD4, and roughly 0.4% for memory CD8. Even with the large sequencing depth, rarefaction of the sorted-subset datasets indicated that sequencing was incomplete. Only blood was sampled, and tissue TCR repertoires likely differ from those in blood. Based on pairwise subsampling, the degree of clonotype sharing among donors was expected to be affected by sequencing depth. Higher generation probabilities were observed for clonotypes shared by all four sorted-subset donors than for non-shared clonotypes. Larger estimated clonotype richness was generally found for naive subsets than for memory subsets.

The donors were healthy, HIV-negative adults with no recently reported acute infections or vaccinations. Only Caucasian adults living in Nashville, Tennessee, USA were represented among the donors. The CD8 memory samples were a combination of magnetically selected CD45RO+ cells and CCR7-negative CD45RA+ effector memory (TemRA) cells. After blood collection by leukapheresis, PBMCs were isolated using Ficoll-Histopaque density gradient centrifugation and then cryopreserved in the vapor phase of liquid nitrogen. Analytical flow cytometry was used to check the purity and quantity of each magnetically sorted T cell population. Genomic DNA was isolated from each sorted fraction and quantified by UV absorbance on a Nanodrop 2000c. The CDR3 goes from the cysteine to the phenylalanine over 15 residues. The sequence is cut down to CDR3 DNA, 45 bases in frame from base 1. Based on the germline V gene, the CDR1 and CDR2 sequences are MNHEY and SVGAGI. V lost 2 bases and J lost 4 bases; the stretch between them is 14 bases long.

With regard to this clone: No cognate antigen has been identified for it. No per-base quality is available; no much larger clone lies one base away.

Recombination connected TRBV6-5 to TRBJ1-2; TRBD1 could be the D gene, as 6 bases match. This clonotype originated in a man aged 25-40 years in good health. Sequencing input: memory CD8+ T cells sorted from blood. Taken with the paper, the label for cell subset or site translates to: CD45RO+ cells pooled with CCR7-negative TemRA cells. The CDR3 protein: CASSYDGGRLYGYTF. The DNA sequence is TGTGCCAGCAGTTACGACGGGGGCCGTCTCTATGGCTACACCTTC.